This T cell receptor (beta chain) was sequenced for a study of Graves' ophthalmopathy and Graves' hyperthyroidism. This clonotype appeared many times. The antigen is not known. Study conclusions and caveats: Ophthalmopathy was separated from stable hyperthyroidism by a 13-signature model with 87.88% sensitivity and over 75% specificity.

Amplification of the TCR beta CDR3 regions used RNA transcripts (as template). HTBI primers were used in a first-round RT-PCR, which preceded a second-round multiplex PCR. TCRdb independently ran MiXCR on the multiplex PCR reads; one entry per CDR3 protein. The table records approximately 500,000 distinct CDR3 sequences, around 14% of them present only once. CDR1 is SGHAT, CDR2 FQNNGV, per germline. The length of the CDR3 is 11 residues. The germline V and J ends were trimmed by 5 bases and 6 bases, with 7 bases remaining between them. Sample: blood. The origin of this receptor is a woman aged 25 to 45 with Graves' ophthalmopathy. This rearrangement joins TRBV11-2 to TRBJ2-5; D not resolved. The CDR3 region has the DNA TGTGCCAGCAGCCAGTCCAAGACCCAGTACTTC. Its translation: CASSQSKTQYF.